The rows below give T cell receptor beta chains drawn from one sample of a study of prognosis after radiotherapy for stage I lung cancer. TCRdb re-derived calls from the multiplex PCR reads in MiXCR, one entry per CDR3 protein. Among about 13,000 distinct CDR3 sequences, about 50% were seen once, and the ten largest hold about 30%. The sequences come from PBMCs, collected before or after stereotactic body radiation therapy (not recorded which). These receptors were taken from a donor aged 50 or older with non-small cell lung cancer. Each CDR3 is given with its conserved first and last residue. D genes are given only for firm matches. For some rows the clone size is stated as once, few or many, or as a class when expanded; others skip it.

len	d_gene	v_gene	abundance	CDR3aa
19	-	TRBV7-2	-	CASSFWVGTSREGNSPLHF
14	TRBD1	TRBV11-2	-	CASSPNRGTYEQYF
13	-	TRBV18	many	CASSPARDYGYTF
14	-	TRBV27	-	CSSSLGEGTYGYTF
11	-	TRBV3-1	-	CASSQVGEQFF
15	-	TRBV3-2	many	CASSPDQPKTGELFF
15	-	TRBV7-9	-	CASGPYSASGNTIYF
14	TRBD2	TRBV20-1	-	CSVTSGRGAYEQYF
15	-	TRBV28	many	CASCAGLNSGNTIYF
16	TRBD1	TRBV27	many	CASRLMLSGGVHEQYF
17	TRBD1	TRBV30	medium-sized	CAWRAGRTGSIDYGYTF
17	-	TRBV6-1	-	CASRQFWSSRRENIRYF
16	-	TRBV24-1	medium-sized	CATSDFYGGSYNEQFF
12	TRBD1	TRBV27	-	CASRATGFGYTF
15	-	TRBV6-5	many	CASSLRQRSTDTQYF
11	TRBD1	TRBV19	-	CASRQGEKLFF
11	-	TRBV28	many	CASSRSREAFF
18	TRBD2	TRBV11-3	-	CASSPRQALAGRSGELFF
22	TRBD2	TRBV14	-	CASSGYSPSLVGLAGDADTQYF
12	-	TRBV20-1	few	CSADRDPTEQYF
17	TRBD2	TRBV3-1	many	CASSPKITSGGRETQYF
15	-	TRBV7-9	-	CASSPPQGSNTEAFF
17	-	TRBV6-2/TRBV6-3	-	CASSSVDPTPKGDTQYF
13	-	TRBV28	once	CASSFTGTGELFF
11	TRBD2	TRBV5-6	-	CASSYSGSMFF
18	-	TRBV5-5	-	CASSLAPCLLSSGNTIYF
12	-	TRBV2	few	CASKRAGNIQYF
17	TRBD2	TRBV5-1	few	CASSLTGTSGSGNEQFF
16	-	TRBV4-2	-	CARSHGESPSADTKYF
14	-	TRBV3-1	few	CASSSMGLGDTQYF
15	TRBD1	TRBV6-1	medium-sized	CASSEPRQGRYEQYF
15	-	TRBV7-8	medium-sized	CASSLAGESSYEQYF
14	TRBD1	TRBV28	medium-sized	CASRRGQGSVEQYF
13	-	TRBV6-2/TRBV6-3	once	CASYEIGVAEQYF
14	-	TRBV20-1	many	CSAPGTGTVETQYF
14	-	TRBV27	once	CTRSLGGGTYGYTF
16	-	TRBV20-1	medium-sized	CSARAAGTSGNNEQFF
22	TRBD2	TRBV5-1	once	CASSSPGTGTSGSLGSYNEQFF
14	TRBD1	TRBV28	once	CASSSEGAGYGYTF
15	-	TRBV5-1	-	CASSLDEGGGQPQHF
16	TRBD2	TRBV5-1	-	CASSPGVAGVAGELFF